Each of the 10 T cell receptor beta chains below was sequenced from the same sample in a study of T cells in Graves' hyperthyroidism and ophthalmopathy. From RNA transcripts, TCR beta CDR3 regions were amplified. HTBI primers were employed in a first-round RT-PCR of the TCR CDR3. TCRdb recomputed calls from the multiplex PCR reads with MiXCR, one row per CDR3 protein. The data hold 480,000 or so distinct CDR3 sequences, with about 46% observed a single time. Sequenced: peripheral blood or thyroid tissue (not recorded which). Receptors were obtained from an adult woman with Graves' disease, either hyperthyroidism or ophthalmopathy (not recorded which).

This clonotype appeared many times. The V and J genes are TRBV5-4 and TRBJ1-1; D gene ambiguous. The V gene's germline CDR1 is SGHNT and CDR2 YYREEE (reference sequence). This CDR3 region has 12 residues. The V end was cut by 4 bases, the J end by 4 bases, with 8 bases between. The CDR3 DNA reads TGTGCCAGCAGCCCAGAGGGCACTGAAGCTTTCTTT. Translating gives CASSPEGTEAFF. Using reference TRBV5-4 and TRBJ1-1 for the parts outside the CDR3, the full variable domain is ETGVTQSPTHLIKTRGQQVTLRCSSQSGHNTVSWYQQALGQGPQFIFQYYREEENGRGNFPPRFSGLQFPNYSSELNVNALELDDSALYLCASSPEGTEAFFGQGTRLTVV.

This clonotype appeared many times. V gene TRBV7-2 combines with J gene TRBJ2-7; the D is unclear. The CDR3 has 14 residues. V lost 5 bases and J 3 bases, leaving 14 bases between the germline ends. Germline V lookup: CDR1 SGHTA, CDR2 FQGNSA. CDR3 bases: TGTGCCAGCAGCCAACGTGGCTCGATCTACGAGCAGTACTTC. Encoded protein: CASSQRGSIYEQYF.

The table lists this clonotype with a few counts. V gene TRBV27 combines with J gene TRBJ1-5; D is unresolved. V lost 0 bases and J 7 bases, leaving 16 bases between the germline ends. This CDR3 is 16 amino acids long. Germline CDR1 is MNHEY and CDR2 is SMNVEV (reference sequence). This CDR3 is CASSLSGSARAQPQHF. The CDR3 DNA is TGTGCCAGCAGTTTATCTGGTTCCGCGAGGGCGCAGCCCCAGCATTTT.

Here the CDR3 DNA reads TGCGCCAGCAGTGAGTCAAGCAAAGAGTTGTATGGCTACACCTTC. As protein: CASSESSKELYGYTF. The genes are TRBV10-2 and TRBJ1-2, with D unclear. The length of the CDR3 is 15 residues. Germline CDR1 and CDR2: WSHSY and SAAADI. V was clipped by 0 bases and J by 5 bases, with 13 bases between them.

This clonotype was counted only a few times. The conserved final phenylalanine or tryptophan is absent from the CDR3, which likely points to a read error. The rearrangement uses TRBV7-9 and TRBJ1-1; 10 bases align to TRBD1. CDR1 is SEHNR and CDR2 is FQNEAQ in the germline V gene (reference sequence). The V segment lost 5 bases and the J segment 0 bases; nucleotides outside the gene matches: 6. The CDR3 consists of 16 residues. The CDR3 DNA reads as TGTGCCAGCAGCCGCGGGACAGGGGAACTGAACACTGAAGCTTTCCGT. It encodes CASSRGTGELNTEAFR.

The CDR3: CASSQNGEAFF. CDR3 coding DNA: TGTGCCAGCAGCCAGAATGGTGAAGCTTTCTTT. The V gene is TRBV7-8, the J gene TRBJ1-1; D remains ambiguous. CDR3 length equals 11 residues. Trimming removed 5 bases at V and 7 bases at J, with 8 bases between. Germline V gene lookup returns CDR1 SGHVS and CDR2 FQNEAQ.

This clonotype was observed a single time. A read error is possible here, since a much larger clone lies one base away. V usage is TRBV11-1 and J usage is TRBJ1-2; a weak D match, TRBD1 (5 bases). Per the germline V gene, CDR1 is SGHAT and CDR2 is FQDESV (reference sequence). This CDR3 has 14 amino acids. DNA of the CDR3: TGTGCCAGCAGCTCTTCGGGACTTAACTGTGGCTACACCTTC. This codes for CASSSSGLNCGYTF. Filled out from reference TRBV11-1 and TRBJ1-2, the complete variable domain reads EAEVAQSPRYKITEKSQAVAFWCDPISGHATLYWYRQILGQGPELLVQFQDESVVDDSQLPKDRFSAERLKGVDSTLKIQPAELGDSAMYLCASSSSGLNCGYTFGSGTRLTVV.

There are many counts of this clonotype. The chain joins TRBV15 to TRBJ2-7; possible D gene TRBD1, 5 bases. Germline lookup yields CDR1 LNHNV and CDR2 YYDKDF (reference sequence). The V gene lost 5 bases and the J gene lost 4 bases, with 12 bases spanning the gap. The CDR3 sequence is 13 residues long. The CDR3 sequence is CATSVAAGYEQYF. For the CDR3, the DNA is TGTGCCACCAGCGTGGCGGCAGGGTACGAGCAGTACTTC.

At least ten counts were recorded for this clonotype. V is TRBV4-2 and J is TRBJ1-4, with D unresolved. This CDR3 region has 15 residues. The V end lost 1 base, the J end lost 6 bases, and 12 bases lay between the germline ends. In germline, CDR1 is LGHNA, CDR2 YNFKEQ. CDR3 in amino acids: CASSQAFGLDEKLFF. DNA of the CDR3: TGTGCCAGCAGCCAAGCCTTTGGGTTGGATGAAAAACTGTTTTTT.

The rearrangement joins TRBV7-8 to TRBJ1-1; D perhaps matches TRBD1 (5 bases). The CDR3 is 15 residues long. Deletions cut 4 bases from V and 0 bases from J, with 12 bases between. The germline V gene encodes CDR1 SGHVS and CDR2 FQNEAQ. The DNA of the CDR3 is TGTGCCAGCAGCTCGGGACTGCCGATGAACACTGAAGCTTTCTTT. It yields the protein CASSSGLPMNTEAFF.